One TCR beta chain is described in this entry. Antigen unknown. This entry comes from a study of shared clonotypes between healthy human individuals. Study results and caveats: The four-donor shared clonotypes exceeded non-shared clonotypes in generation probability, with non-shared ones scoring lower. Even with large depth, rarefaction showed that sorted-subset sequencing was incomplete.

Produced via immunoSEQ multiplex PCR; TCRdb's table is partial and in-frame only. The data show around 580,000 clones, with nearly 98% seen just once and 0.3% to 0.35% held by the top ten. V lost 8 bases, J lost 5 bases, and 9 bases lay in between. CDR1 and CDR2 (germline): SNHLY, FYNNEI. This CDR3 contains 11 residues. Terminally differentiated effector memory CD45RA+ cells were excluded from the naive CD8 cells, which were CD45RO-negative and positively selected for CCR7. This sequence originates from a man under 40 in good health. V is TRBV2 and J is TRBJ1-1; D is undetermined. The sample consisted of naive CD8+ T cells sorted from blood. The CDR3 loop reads CASPRSTEAFF. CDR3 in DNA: TGTGCCAGCCCACGTTCGACTGAAGCTTTCTTT.